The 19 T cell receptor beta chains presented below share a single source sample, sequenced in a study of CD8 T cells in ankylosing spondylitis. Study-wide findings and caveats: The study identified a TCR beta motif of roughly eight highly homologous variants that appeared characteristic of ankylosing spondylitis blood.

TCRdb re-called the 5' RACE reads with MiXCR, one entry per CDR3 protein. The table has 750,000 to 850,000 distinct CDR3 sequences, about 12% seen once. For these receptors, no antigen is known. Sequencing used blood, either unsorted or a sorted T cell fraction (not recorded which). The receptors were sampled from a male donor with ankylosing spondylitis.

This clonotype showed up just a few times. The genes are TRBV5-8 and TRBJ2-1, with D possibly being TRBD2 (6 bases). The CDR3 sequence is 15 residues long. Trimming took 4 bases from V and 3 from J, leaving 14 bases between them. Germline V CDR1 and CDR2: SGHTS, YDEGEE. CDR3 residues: CASSLSGSYYNEQFF. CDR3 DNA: TGTGCCAGCAGCCTTTCCGGGAGTTACTACAATGAGCAGTTCTTC.

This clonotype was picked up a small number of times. The CDR3, as DNA: TGTGCCAGCTCACCATTCTCAGCTTGGAGTCAGGAGAGGCCCGGGGAGCTGTTTTTT. Its translation: CASSPFSAWSQERPGELFF. The V call is TRBV18, the J call TRBJ2-2; D gene uncertain. In germline, CDR1 is KGHSH, CDR2 LQKENI. Trimming took off 2 bases at V and 6 bases at J, with 25 bases between the two ends. The CDR3 consists of 19 residues.

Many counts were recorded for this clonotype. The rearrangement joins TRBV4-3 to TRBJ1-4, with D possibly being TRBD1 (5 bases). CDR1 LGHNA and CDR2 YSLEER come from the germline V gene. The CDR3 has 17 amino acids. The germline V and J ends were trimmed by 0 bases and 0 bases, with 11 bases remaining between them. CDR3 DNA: TGCGCCAGCAGCCAAGATCCAAGGGGAACAACTAATGAAAAACTGTTTTTT. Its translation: CASSQDPRGTTNEKLFF.

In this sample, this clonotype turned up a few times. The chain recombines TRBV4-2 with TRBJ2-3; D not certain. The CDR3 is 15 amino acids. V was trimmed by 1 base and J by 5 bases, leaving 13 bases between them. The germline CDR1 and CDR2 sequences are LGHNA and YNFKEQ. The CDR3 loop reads CASSQVVSLGDTQYF. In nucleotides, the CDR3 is TGTGCCAGCAGCCAAGTTGTATCTTTGGGAGATACGCAGTATTTT.

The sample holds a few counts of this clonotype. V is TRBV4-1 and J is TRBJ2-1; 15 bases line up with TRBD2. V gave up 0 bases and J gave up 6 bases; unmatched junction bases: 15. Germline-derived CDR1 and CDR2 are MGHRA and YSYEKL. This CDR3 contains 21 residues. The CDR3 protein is CASSQDFWTSGRALVRNEQFF. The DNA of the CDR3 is TGCGCCAGCAGCCAAGATTTTTGGACTAGCGGGAGGGCCTTAGTCCGCAATGAGCAGTTCTTC.

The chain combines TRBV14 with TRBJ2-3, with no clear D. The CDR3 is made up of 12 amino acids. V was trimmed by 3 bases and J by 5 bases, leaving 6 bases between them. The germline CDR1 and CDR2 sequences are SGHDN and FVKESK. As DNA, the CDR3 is TGTGCCAGCAGCCATTACCGAGATACGCAGTATTTT. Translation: CASSHYRDTQYF.

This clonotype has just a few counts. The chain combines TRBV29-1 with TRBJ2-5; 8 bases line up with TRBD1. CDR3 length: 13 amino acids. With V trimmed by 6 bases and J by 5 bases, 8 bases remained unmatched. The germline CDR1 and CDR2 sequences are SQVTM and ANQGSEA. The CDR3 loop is CSVNTGGWETQYF. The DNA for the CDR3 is TGCAGCGTCAATACAGGGGGGTGGGAGACCCAGTACTTC.

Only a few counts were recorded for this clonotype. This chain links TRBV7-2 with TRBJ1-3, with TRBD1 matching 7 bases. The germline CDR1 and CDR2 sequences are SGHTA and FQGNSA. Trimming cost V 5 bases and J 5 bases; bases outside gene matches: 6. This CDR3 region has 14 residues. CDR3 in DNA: TGTGCCAGCAGCCGCCGGGACAGAAGAAACACCATATATTTT. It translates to CASSRRDRRNTIYF.

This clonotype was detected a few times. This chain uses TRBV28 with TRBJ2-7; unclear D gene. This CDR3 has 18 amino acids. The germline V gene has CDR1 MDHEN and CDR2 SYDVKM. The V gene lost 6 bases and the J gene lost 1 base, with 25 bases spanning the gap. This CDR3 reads CASSPARNYLVSSYEQYF. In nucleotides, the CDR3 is TGTGCCAGCAGCCCCGCCAGGAACTACCTTGTCTCATCCTACGAGCAGTACTTC.

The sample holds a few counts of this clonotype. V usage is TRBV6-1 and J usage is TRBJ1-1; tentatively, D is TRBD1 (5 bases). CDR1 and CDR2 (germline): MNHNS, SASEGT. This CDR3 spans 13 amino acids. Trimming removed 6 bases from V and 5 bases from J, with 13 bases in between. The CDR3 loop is CASSRRGRTEAFF. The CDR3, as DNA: TGTGCCAGCAGCCGCCGGGGCCGGACTGAAGCTTTCTTT.

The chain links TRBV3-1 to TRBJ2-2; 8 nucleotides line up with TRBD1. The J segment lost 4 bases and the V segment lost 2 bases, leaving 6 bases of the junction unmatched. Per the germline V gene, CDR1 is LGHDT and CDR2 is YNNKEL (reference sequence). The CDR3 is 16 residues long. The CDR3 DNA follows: TGTGCCAGCAGCCAACCAGGGGGCCCCGCCACCGGGGAGCTGTTTTTT. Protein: CASSQPGGPATGELFF.

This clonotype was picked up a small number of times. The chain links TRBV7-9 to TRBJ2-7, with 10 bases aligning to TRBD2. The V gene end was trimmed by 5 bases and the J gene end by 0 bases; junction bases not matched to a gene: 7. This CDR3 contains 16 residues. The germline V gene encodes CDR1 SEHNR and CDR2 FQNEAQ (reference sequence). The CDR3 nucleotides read TGTGCCAGCAGCAAGGGGGGGACTAGCGTCTCCTACGAGCAGTACTTC. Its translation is CASSKGGTSVSYEQYF.

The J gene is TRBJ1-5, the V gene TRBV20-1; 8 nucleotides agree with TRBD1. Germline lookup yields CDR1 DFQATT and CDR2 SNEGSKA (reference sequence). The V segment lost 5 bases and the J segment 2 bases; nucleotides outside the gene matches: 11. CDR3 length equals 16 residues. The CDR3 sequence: CSASGTGNGGNQPQHF. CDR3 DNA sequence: TGCAGTGCTTCCGGGACAGGTAACGGGGGCAATCAGCCCCAGCATTTT.

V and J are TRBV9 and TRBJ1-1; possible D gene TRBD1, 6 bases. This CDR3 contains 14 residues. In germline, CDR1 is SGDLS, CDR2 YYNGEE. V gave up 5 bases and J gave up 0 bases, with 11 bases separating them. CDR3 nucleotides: TGTGCCAGCAGAAAGGGGGTTATGAACACTGAAGCTTTCTTT. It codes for CASRKGVMNTEAFF.

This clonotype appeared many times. CDR3 loop: CASSRGQPLRYSNQPQHF. As DNA, the CDR3 is TGTGCCAGCAGCCGTGGACAGCCTCTTAGATATAGCAATCAGCCCCAGCATTTT. This chain uses TRBV12-3 or TRBV12-4 with TRBJ1-5; a possible D gene is TRBD1 (6 bases). The CDR3 is made up of 18 amino acids. V gave up 6 bases and J gave up 0 bases, with 21 bases separating them.

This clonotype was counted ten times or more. CDR3 coding DNA: TGCAGTGCTAGAGATATCCAGGGAGTTTCGACTGAAGCTTTCTTT. Its protein product is CSARDIQGVSTEAFF. This chain connects TRBV20-1 to TRBJ1-1; the D gene is possibly TRBD1 (5 bases). V was clipped by 0 bases and J by 5 bases, with 16 bases between them. Germline V lookup: CDR1 DFQATT, CDR2 SNEGSKA (reference sequence). This CDR3 is built from 15 residues.

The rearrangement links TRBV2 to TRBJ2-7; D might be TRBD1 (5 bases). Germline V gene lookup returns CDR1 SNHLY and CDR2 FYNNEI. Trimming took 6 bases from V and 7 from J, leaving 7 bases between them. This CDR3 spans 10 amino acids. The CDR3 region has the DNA TGTGCCAGCAGGAAGGGGGAGCAGTACTTC. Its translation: CASRKGEQYF.

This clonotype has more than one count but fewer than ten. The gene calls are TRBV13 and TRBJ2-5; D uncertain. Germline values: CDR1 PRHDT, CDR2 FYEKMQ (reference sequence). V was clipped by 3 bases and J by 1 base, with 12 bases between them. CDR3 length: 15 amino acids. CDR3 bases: TGTGCCAGCAGCTTCGGTCAGTTAGGCCAAGAGACCCAGTACTTC. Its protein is CASSFGQLGQETQYF.

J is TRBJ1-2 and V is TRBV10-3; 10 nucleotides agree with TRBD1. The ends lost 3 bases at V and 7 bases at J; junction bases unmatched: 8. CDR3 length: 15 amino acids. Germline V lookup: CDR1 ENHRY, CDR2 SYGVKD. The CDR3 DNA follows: TGTGCCATCAGTGACGCGGGACAGGGGTTGCGTGGCTACACCTTC. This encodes CAISDAGQGLRGYTF.